This TCR beta chain originates from a study of blood T cell repertoires in COVID-19. Turning to the study itself: Some COVID-19 samples were acute and others convalescent; all came from the United States, Italy and Spain. Nucleic acid was either cDNA or gDNA, and it came from T cells, B-cell-depleted T cells, or PBMCs.

During active infection, Seattle patients enrolled and were then monitored through disease. V lost 0 bases and J lost 5, with 10 bases in between. Per germline, CDR1 MNHNY and CDR2 SVGAGI (reference sequence). There are 14 residues in the CDR3. Original handling: By means of reference gene primer amplification, nucleated cell counts were estimated. TCRdb's table, derived via immunoSEQ multiplex PCR, lists solely in-frame clones and lacks some. That table gives V, J and clone size, and the DNA gave D and trimming. The data hold about 170,000 clones, with approximately 91% observed a single time. The genes are TRBV6-6 and TRBJ1-2, with D maybe TRBD1 (6 bases). The receptor comes from a man between 18 and 35 years old with COVID-19, enrolled during active disease. Sequencing was done on a sample of peripheral blood. The CDR3 here is CASSYSDRRYGYTF. The CDR3 bases are TGTGCCAGCAGTTACTCAGACAGGAGATATGGCTACACCTTC.